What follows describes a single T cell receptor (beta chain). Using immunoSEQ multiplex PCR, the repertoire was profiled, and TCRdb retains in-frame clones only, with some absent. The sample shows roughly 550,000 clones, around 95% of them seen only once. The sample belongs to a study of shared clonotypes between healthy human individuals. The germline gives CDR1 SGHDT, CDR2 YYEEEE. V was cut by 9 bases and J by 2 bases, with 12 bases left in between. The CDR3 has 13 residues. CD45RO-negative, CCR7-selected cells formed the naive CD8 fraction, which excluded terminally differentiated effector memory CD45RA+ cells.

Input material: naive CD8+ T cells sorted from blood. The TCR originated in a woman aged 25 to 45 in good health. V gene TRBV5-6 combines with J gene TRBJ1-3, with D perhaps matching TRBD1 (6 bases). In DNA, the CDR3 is TGTGCCACCCAAACAGGGCCTGGAAACACCATATATTTT. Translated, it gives CATQTGPGNTIYF.